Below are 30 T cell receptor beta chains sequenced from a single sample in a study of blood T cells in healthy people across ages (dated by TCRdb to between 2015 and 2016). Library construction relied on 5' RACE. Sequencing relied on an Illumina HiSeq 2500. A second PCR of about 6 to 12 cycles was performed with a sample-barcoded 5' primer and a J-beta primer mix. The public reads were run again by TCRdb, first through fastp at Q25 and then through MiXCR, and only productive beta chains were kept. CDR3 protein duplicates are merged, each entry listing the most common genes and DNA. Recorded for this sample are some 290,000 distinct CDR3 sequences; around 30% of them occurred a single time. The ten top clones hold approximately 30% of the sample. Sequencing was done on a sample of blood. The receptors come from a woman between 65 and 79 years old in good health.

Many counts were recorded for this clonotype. CDR3 DNA sequence: TGTGCCAGCAACAGACTAGCGGGAGGTAATGAGCAGTTCTTC. Translating it yields CASNRLAGGNEQFF. This chain links TRBV14 with TRBJ2-5; 13 nucleotides align to TRBD2. The J call may be mistaken, given a closer DNA end match to TRBJ2-1. The CDR3 is 14 amino acids. Germline V gene sequence: CDR1 SGHDN, CDR2 FVKESK.

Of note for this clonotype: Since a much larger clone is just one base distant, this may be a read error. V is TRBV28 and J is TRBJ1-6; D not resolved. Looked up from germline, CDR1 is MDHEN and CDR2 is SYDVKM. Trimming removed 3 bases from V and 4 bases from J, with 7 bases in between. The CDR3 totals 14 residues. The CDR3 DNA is TGTGCCAGCAGTTTGCCGCGGTATAATTCACCCCTCCACTTT. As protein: CASSLPRYNSPLHF.

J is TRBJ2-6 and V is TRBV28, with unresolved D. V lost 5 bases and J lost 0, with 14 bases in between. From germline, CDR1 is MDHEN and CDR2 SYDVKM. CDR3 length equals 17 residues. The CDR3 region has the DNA TGTGCCAGCAGTGAAGACCGTTCCCCCTCTGGGGCCAACGTCCTGACTTTC. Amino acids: CASSEDRSPSGANVLTF.

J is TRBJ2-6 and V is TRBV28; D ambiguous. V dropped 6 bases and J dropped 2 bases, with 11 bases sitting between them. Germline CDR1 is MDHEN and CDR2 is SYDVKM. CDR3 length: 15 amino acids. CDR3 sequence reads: CASSRPLTGANVLTF. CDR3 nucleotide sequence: TGTGCCAGCAGCCGGCCCCTAACTGGGGCCAACGTCCTGACTTTC.

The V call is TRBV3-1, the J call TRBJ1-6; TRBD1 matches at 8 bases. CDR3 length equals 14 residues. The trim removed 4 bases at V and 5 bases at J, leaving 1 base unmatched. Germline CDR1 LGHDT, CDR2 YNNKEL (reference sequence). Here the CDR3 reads CASSPTGDNSPLHF. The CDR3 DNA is TGTGCCAGCAGCCCGACAGGGGATAATTCACCCCTCCACTTT.

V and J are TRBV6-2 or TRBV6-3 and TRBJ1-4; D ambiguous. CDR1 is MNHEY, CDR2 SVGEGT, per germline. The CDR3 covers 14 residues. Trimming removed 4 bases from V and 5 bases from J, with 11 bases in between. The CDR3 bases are TGTGCCAGCAGTTTAGCGGGAGTCAATGAAAAACTGTTTTTT. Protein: CASSLAGVNEKLFF.

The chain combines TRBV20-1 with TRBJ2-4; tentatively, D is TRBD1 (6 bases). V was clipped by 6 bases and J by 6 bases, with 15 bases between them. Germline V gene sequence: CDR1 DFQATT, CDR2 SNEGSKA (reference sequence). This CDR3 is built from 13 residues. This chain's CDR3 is CSAETGSANIQYF. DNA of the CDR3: TGCAGTGCGGAAACAGGGTCGGCAAACATTCAGTACTTC.

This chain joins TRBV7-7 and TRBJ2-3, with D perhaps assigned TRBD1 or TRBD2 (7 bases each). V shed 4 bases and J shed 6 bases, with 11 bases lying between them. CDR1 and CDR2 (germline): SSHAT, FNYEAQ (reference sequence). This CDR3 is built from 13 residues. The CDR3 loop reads CASSSQGGDTQYF. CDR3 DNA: TGTGCCAGCAGCTCCCAGGGGGGGGATACGCAGTATTTT.

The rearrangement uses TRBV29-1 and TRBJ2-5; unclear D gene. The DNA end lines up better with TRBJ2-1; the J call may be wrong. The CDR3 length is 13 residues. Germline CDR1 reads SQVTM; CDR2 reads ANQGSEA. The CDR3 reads CSGSEEWNNEQFF. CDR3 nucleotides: TGCAGCGGCTCCGAGGAATGGAACAATGAGCAGTTCTTC.

The CDR3 DNA reads TGTGCCAGCAGCGCGGGACTCTCTGGGGCCAACGTCCTGACTTTC. This sequence encodes CASSAGLSGANVLTF. The chain employs TRBV28 and TRBJ2-6, with D maybe TRBD2 (6 bases). With 6 bases removed from V and 0 bases from J, the gap between germline ends came to 9 bases. Germline CDR1 reads MDHEN; CDR2 reads SYDVKM. This CDR3 comprises 15 residues.

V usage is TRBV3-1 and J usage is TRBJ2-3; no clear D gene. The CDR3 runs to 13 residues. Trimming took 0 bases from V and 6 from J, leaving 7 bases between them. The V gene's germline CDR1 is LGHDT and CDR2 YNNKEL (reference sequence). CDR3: CASSQDFLDTQYF. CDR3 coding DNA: TGTGCCAGCAGCCAAGATTTTCTGGATACGCAGTATTTT.

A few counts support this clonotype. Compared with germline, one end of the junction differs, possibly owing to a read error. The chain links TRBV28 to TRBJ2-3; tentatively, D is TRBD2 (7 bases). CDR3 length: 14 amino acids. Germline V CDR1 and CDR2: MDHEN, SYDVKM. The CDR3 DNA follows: TGCGCCAGCGCGCGTGGGGGGGCCGCAGATACGCAGTATTTT. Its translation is CASARGGAADTQYF.

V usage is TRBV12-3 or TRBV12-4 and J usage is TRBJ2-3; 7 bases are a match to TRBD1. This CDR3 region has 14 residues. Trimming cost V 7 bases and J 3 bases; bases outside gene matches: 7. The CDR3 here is CASIGDRATDTQYF. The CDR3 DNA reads TGTGCCAGCATCGGCGACAGGGCAACAGATACGCAGTATTTT.

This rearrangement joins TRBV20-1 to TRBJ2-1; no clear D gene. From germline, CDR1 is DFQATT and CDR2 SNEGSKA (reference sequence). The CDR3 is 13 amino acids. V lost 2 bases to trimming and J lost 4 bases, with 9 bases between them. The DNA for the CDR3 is TGCAGTGCTAGAAAAGATCCTTACAATGAGCAGTTCTTC. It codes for CSARKDPYNEQFF.

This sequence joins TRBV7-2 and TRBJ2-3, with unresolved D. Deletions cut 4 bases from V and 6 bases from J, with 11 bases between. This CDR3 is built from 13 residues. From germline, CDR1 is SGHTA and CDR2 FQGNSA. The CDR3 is CASSSTSGDTQYF. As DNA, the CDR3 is TGTGCCAGCAGCTCTACCTCCGGGGATACGCAGTATTTT.

The CDR3 sequence is CASSSNRGLVGTQYF. The CDR3 bases are TGTGCCAGCAGCTCAAACCGCGGACTTGTCGGTACGCAGTATTTT. The V and J genes are TRBV7-9 and TRBJ2-3; D possibly corresponds to TRBD2 (5 bases). CDR3 length equals 15 residues. The ends were cut back, 4 bases at V and 8 bases at J, with 19 bases in the middle. CDR1 is SEHNR and CDR2 is FQNEAQ in the germline V gene (reference sequence). The whole variable domain, filled in from reference TRBV7-9 and TRBJ2-3, reads DTGVSQNPRHKITKRGQNVTFRCDPISEHNRLYWYRQTLGQGPEFLTYFQNEAQLEKSRLLSDRFSAERPKGSFSTLEIQRTEQGDSAMYLCASSSNRGLVGTQYFGPGTRLTVL.

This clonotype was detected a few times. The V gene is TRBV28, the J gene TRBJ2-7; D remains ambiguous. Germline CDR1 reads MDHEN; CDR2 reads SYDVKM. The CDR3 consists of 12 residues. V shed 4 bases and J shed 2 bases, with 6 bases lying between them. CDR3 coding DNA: TGTGCCAGCAGTTCCGCCGCCTACGAGCAGTACTTC. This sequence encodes CASSSAAYEQYF.

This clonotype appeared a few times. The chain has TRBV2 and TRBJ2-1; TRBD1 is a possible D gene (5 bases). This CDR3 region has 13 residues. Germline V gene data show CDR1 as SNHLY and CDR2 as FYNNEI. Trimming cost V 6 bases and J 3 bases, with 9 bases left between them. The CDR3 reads CASSDDSYNEQFF. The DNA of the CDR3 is TGTGCCAGCAGCGACGACAGCTACAATGAGCAGTTCTTC. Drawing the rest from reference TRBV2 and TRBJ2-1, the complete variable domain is EPEVTQTPSHQVTQMGQEVILRCVPISNHLYFYWYRQILGQKVEFLVSFYNNEISEKSEIFDDQFSVERPDGSNFTLKIRSTKLEDSAMYFCASSDDSYNEQFFGPGTRLTVL.

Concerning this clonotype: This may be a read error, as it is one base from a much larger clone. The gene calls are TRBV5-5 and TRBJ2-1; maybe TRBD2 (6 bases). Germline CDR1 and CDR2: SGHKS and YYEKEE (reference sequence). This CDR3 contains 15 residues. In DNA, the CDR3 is TGTGCCAGCAGCCCCCTCGCGGGATTCTACAATGAGCTGTTCTTC. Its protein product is CASSPLAGFYNELFF.

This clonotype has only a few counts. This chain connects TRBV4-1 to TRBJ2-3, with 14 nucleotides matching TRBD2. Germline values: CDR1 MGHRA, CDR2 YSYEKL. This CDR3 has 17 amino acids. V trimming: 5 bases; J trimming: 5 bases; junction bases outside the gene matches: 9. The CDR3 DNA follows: TGCGCCAGCAGCAGCACCGGGACTAGCGGGAGTCAAGATACGCAGTATTTT. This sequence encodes CASSSTGTSGSQDTQYF.

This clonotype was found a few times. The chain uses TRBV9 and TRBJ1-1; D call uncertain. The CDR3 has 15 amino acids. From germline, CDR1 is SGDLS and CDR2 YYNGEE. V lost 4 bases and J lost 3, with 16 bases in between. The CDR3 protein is CASSIGRNEDTEAFF. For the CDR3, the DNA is TGTGCCAGCAGCATCGGACGTAATGAGGACACTGAAGCTTTCTTT.

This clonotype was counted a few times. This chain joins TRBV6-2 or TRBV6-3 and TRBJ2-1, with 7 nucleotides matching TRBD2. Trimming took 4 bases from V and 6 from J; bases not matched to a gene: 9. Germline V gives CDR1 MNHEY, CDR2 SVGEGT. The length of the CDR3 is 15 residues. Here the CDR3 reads CASSFSGGLLNEQFF. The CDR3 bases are TGTGCCAGCAGTTTTTCGGGAGGTCTCCTCAATGAGCAGTTCTTC.

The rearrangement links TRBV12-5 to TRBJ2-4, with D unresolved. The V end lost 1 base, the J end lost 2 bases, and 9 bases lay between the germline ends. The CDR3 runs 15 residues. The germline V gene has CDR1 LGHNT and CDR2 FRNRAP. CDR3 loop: CASGLEKGTKNIQYF. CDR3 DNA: TGTGCTAGTGGTTTGGAAAAAGGGACCAAAAACATTCAGTACTTC.

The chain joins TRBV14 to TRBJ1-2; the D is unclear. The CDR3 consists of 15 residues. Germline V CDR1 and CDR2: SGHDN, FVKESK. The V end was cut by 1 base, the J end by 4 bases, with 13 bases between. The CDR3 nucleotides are TGTGCCAGCAGCCAAGGAGTGGTGCGGTCCTATGGCTACACCTTC. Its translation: CASSQGVVRSYGYTF.

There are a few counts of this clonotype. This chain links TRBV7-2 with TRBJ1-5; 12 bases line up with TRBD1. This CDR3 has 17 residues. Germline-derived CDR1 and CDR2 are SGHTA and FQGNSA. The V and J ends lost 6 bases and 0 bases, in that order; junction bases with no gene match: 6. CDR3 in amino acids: CASRGTGGRYSNQPQHF. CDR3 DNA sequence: TGTGCCAGCAGAGGGACAGGGGGCCGCTATAGCAATCAGCCCCAGCATTTT.

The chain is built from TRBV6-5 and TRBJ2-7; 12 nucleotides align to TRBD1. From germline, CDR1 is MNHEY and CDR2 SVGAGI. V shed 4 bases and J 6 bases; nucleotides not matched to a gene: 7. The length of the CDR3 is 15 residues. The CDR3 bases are TGTGCCAGCAGTTTGCCGGGACAGGGGGCATCCGAGCAGTACTTC. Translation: CASSLPGQGASEQYF.

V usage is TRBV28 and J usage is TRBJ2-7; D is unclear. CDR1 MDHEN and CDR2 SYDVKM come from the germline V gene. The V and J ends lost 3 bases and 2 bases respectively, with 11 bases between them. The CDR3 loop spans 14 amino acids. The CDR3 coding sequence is TGTGCCAGCAGTTTTAATTCAAGGGCCTACGAGCAGTACTTC. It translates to CASSFNSRAYEQYF.

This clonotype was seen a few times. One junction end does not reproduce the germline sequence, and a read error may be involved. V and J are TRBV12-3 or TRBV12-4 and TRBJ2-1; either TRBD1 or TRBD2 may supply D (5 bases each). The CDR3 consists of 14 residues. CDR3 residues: CASLPGPQYNEQSF. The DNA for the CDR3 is TGTGCCAGCCTGCCGGGACCGCAATACAATGAGCAGTCCTTC.

CDR3: CASSPRAGGEADTQYF. CDR3 DNA sequence: TGTGCCAGCAGTCCCCGAGCGGGAGGGGAAGCAGATACGCAGTATTTT. V gene TRBV12-3 or TRBV12-4 combines with J gene TRBJ2-3, with 10 bases identical to TRBD2. V dropped 5 bases and J dropped 4; count of bases not matched to a gene: 9. The CDR3 contains 16 residues.

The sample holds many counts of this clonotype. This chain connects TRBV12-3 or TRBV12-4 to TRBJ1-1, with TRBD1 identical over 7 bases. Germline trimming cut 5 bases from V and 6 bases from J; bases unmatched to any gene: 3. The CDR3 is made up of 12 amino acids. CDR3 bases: TGTGCCAGCAGTGTAGGGGGCTCTGAAGCTTTCTTT. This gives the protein CASSVGGSEAFF.